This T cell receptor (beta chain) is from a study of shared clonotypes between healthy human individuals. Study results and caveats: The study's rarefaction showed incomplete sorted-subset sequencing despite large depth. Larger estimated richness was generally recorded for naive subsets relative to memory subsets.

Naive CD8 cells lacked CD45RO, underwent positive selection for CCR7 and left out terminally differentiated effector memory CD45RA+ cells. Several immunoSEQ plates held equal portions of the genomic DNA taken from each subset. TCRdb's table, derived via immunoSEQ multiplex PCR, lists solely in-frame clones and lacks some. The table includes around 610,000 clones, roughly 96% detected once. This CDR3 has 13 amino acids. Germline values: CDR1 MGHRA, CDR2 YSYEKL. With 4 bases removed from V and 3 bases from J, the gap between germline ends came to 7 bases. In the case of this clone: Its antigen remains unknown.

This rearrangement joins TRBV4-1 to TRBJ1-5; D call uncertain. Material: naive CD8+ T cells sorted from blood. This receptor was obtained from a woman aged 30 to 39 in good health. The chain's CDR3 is CASSPLNNQPQHF. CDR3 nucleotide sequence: TGCGCCAGCAGCCCCTTAAACAATCAGCCCCAGCATTTT.